The source of this T cell receptor beta chain is a study of T cells after yellow fever vaccination (dated by TCRdb to between 2018 and 2020). Looking at the study overall: The SMART-Seq v4 Ultra Low Input RNA kit was used to prepare libraries from fractions with low cell numbers. To track T-cell clones before and after primary and booster YFV17D yellow fever vaccination, bulk TCR alpha and beta repertoires were sequenced longitudinally. Two healthy male donors, one aged 18 to 30 and one aged 30 to 39 years, were included in the cohort. Bulk PBMC replicates and cell subsets were isolated from blood drawn at multiple timepoints before and after both primary and secondary immunization.

This clonotype was found a few times. The antigen this receptor binds is unknown. Base qualities are missing; no much larger clone stands one base away. The study at large found these results: Because the study included only two donors, the extent to which the findings can be generalized is limited. After the booster, most of the clones that had expanded following primary vaccination were detected again (around 95% of CD4 and roughly 90% of CD8), which suggests that memory was broadly maintained. Computational filtering was needed because FACS-sorted repertoires could contain abundant contaminating clonotypes from the bulk population. A small share of clonotypes was detected in both CD4 and CD8 compartments, with the overlap likely arising from convergent recombination. Compared with the primary T-cell response, the secondary T-cell response was faster but weaker, reaching its peak on day 5 rather than on day 15.

The sample's treatment or condition label is to be understood as: live attenuated yellow fever vaccine strain. At every blood-draw timepoint, two biological replicates of bulk PBMCs were collected. A standard Ficoll-Paque protocol was used to isolate PBMCs from peripheral blood. TriZol was used to extract RNA from bulk PBMCs, from CD4 and CD8 fractions, and from dextramer-positive and dextramer-negative fractions. Synthesis of TCR cDNA relied on 5'RACE template switching, a step that introduced a universal primer site along with unique molecular identifiers. Priming of cDNA synthesis was performed from both the TCR alpha and TCR beta constant segments. Library amplification involved two PCR steps, and the second step added sample barcodes and sequencing adapters. Sequencing of the libraries was done on either Illumina HiSeq 2500 (2x100 bp) or NovaSeq (2x150 bp). The paper's processing steps were these. MIGEC was used to demultiplex reads and collapse the reads into UMI consensus sequences, and MiXCR was used for V(D)J alignment. Clonotypes responding to the vaccine were identified with edgeR on replicate PBMC samples, with the criteria of FDR below 0.01 and a log2 fold change above 5 up to day 15. Each bulk clonotype received a CD4 or CD8 identity based on whether the sequenced CD4 or CD8 repertoire contained that clonotype at higher abundance. TCRdb trimmed the raw reads at Q25, called clones with MiXCR and kept productive beta chains. Rows merge per CDR3 protein into single entries with the most common DNA and genes. The V and J calls were determined by TCRdb, not by the authors. This sample gives 450,000 to 550,000 distinct CDR3 sequences in total; under 25% of them show up just once. Of the sample, around an eighth falls within the top ten clones.

From its cysteine to its phenylalanine, the CDR3 spans 14 amino acids. Just CDR3 DNA is preserved here, 42 bases in frame from base 1. The V end loses 2 bases and the J end loses 2 bases, and a stretch of 11 bases separates them. CDR1 and CDR2 are drawn from the germline V gene: SGHRS, YFSETQ. The V and J genes are TRBV5-1 and TRBJ2-7; TRBD2 is perhaps the D gene, given 6 matching bases. The receptor was isolated from a man aged 25-45 years who received the YFV17D yellow fever vaccine. The starting material was PBMCs, obtained 15 days after the yellow fever booster vaccination. The bases are TGCGCCAGCAGCTTTAAAGCGGGCCCCTACGAGCAGTACTTC. This yields the protein CASSFKAGPYEQYF. When the CDR3 is completed using the reference TRBV5-1 and TRBJ2-7 genes on either side, the full variable domain is KAGVTQTPRYLIKTRGQQVTLSCSPISGHRSVSWYQQTPGQGLQFLFEYFSETQRNKGNFPGRFSGRQFSNSRSEMNVSTLELGDSALYLCASSFKAGPYEQYFGPGTRLTVT.